The 30 T cell receptor beta chains in this list originate from one sample, sequenced in a study of blood T cell repertoires in COVID-19. Assay used: immunoSEQ multiplex PCR; TCRdb lists only in-frame clones, some missing. The table has under 550,000 clones, roughly 90% seen once; the top ten hold roughly 0.76%. Input material: peripheral blood. The receptors were gathered from a man between 18 and 35 years old with COVID-19, enrolled during active disease.

This clone was observed a few times. The chain combines TRBV28 with TRBJ1-5, with 11 positions matching TRBD1. J gave up 7 bases and V 6 bases, and 5 bases lay outside the gene matches. This CDR3 is 14 amino acids long. Germline V CDR1 and CDR2: MDHEN, SYDVKM. CDR3 residues: CASRAGTGGQPQHF. CDR3 bases: TGTGCCAGCAGAGCCGGGACAGGGGGGCAGCCCCAGCATTTT.

The CDR3 nucleotides are TGTGCCAGCAGCCTCACTCCGACAGATACGCAGTATTTT. It specifies CASSLTPTDTQYF. The rearrangement joins TRBV11-2 to TRBJ2-3; no definite D call. Trimming left V 5 bases short and J 3 bases short, with 9 bases between. There are 13 residues in the CDR3. Germline loops: CDR1 SGHAT, CDR2 FQNNGV.

V and J are TRBV28 and TRBJ1-5; D remains ambiguous. V lost 4 bases and J 0 bases, leaving 7 bases between the germline ends. Germline assignment: CDR1 MDHEN and CDR2 SYDVKM. The length of the CDR3 is 14 residues. CDR3 in amino acids: CASSYENSNQPQHF. The CDR3 nucleotides are TGTGCCAGCAGTTACGAGAATAGCAATCAGCCCCAGCATTTT.

The chain employs TRBV10-2 and TRBJ1-2; 9 positions agree with TRBD1. The germline gives CDR1 WSHSY, CDR2 SAAADI. The length of the CDR3 is 14 residues. Trimming cost V 4 bases and J 8 bases; bases outside gene matches: 8. Here the CDR3 reads CASSGQGVLGGYTF. The CDR3 DNA follows: TGCGCCAGCAGTGGACAGGGGGTTCTGGGAGGCTACACCTTC.

The CDR3 loop reads CASSFQDRAEKLFF. The DNA of the CDR3 is TGTGCCAGCAGCTTCCAGGACAGGGCTGAAAAACTGTTTTTT. The V gene is TRBV11-2, the J gene TRBJ1-4; TRBD1 matches at 8 bases. Germline V gives CDR1 SGHAT, CDR2 FQNNGV. The CDR3 consists of 14 residues. Trimming took 3 bases from V and 7 from J; bases not matched to a gene: 4.

This CDR3 reads CASSVEGGRNTGELFF. The CDR3 DNA follows: TGTGCCAGCAGCGTAGAAGGGGGCCGGAACACCGGGGAGCTGTTTTTT. The genes are TRBV9 and TRBJ2-2, with 7 bases that match TRBD1. The CDR3 length is 16 residues. Trimming cost V 0 bases and J 1 base; bases outside gene matches: 3. Germline V gives CDR1 SGDLS, CDR2 YYNGEE. Filled out from reference TRBV9 and TRBJ2-2, the complete variable domain reads DSGVTQTPKHLITATGQRVTLRCSPRSGDLSVYWYQQSLDQGLQFLIQYYNGEERAKGNILERFSAQQFPDLHSELNLSSLELGDSALYFCASSVEGGRNTGELFFGEGSRLTVL.

This clone was counted once. This rearrangement joins TRBV11-1 to TRBJ2-3; a possible D gene is TRBD2 (6 bases). The V and J ends lost 6 bases and 9 bases respectively, with 10 bases between them. This CDR3 is 11 amino acids long. Germline CDR1 reads SGHAT; CDR2 reads FQDESV (reference sequence). The CDR3 is CASRARGTQYF. The CDR3 DNA reads TGTGCCAGCAGGGCGCGGGGCACGCAGTATTTT. The full variable domain, in which reference TRBV11-1 and TRBJ2-3 provide the parts outside the CDR3, is EAEVAQSPRYKITEKSQAVAFWCDPISGHATLYWYRQILGQGPELLVQFQDESVVDDSQLPKDRFSAERLKGVDSTLKIQPAELGDSAMYLCASRARGTQYFGPGTRLTVL.

This clone was seen only once. The V call is TRBV5-6, the J call TRBJ2-3; TRBD2 matches 12 bases. CDR3 length: 16 residues. Germline CDR1 reads SGHDT; CDR2 reads YYEEEE. The junction had 7 bases not matched to a gene; V was cut back by 4 bases and J by 4 bases. The CDR3 nucleotides are TGTGCCAGCAGCCCCCTAGCGGGAGGGCCCGCAGATACGCAGTATTTT. Residues: CASSPLAGGPADTQYF.

This clone was picked up one time. The gene calls are TRBV14 and TRBJ2-5; no reliable D call. The CDR3 consists of 15 residues. Germline V gene lookup returns CDR1 SGHDN and CDR2 FVKESK. The V end lost 3 bases, the J end lost 4 bases, and 15 bases lay between the germline ends. CDR3 loop: CASSHVGALPETQYF. The CDR3 DNA is TGTGCCAGCAGCCACGTGGGCGCCCTTCCAGAGACCCAGTACTTC.

The sample holds a few counts of this clone. The J gene is TRBJ2-3, the V gene TRBV6-5; tentative D call: TRBD1 (5 bases). The CDR3 spans 13 residues. Germline V gene sequence: CDR1 MNHEY, CDR2 SVGAGI. The V end was cut by 5 bases, the J end by 7 bases, with 13 bases between. The CDR3 nucleotides are TGTGCCAGCAGTCAACAGGTGGGGAATACGCAGTATTTT. Translated, it gives CASSQQVGNTQYF.

CDR3 protein: CASRTTSGSPYNEQFF. In nucleotides, the CDR3 is TGTGCCAGCAGAACGACTAGCGGGAGTCCCTACAATGAGCAGTTCTTC. The rearrangement links TRBV27 to TRBJ2-1; 12 bases fit TRBD2. CDR1 is MNHEY, CDR2 SMNVEV, per germline (reference sequence). CDR3 length: 16 residues. V shed 6 bases and J 2 bases; nucleotides not matched to a gene: 5.

The chain couples TRBV6-5 to TRBJ2-5, with a possible D match to TRBD2 (7 bases). The V end was cut by 6 bases, the J end by 7 bases, with 18 bases between. Germline lookup yields CDR1 MNHEY and CDR2 SVGAGI. The CDR3 is made up of 14 amino acids. This CDR3 reads CASSDRWGGRTQYF. The CDR3 DNA is TGTGCCAGCAGCGACAGGTGGGGGGGTCGGACCCAGTACTTC.

The chain employs TRBV4-1 and TRBJ2-7; TRBD2 aligns across 7 bases. The junction had 4 bases not matched to a gene; V was cut back by 1 base and J by 4 bases. Germline CDR1 MGHRA, CDR2 YSYEKL. This CDR3 comprises 14 residues. CDR3 DNA sequence: TGCGCCAGCAGCCAAGGCTCCGGGAGGTACGAGCAGTACTTC. Its translation is CASSQGSGRYEQYF.

The chain couples TRBV7-9 to TRBJ1-1; 10 bases map to TRBD1. CDR3 length: 17 residues. V lost 4 bases to trimming and J lost 1 base; unmatched junction nucleotides: 9. Germline V gene data show CDR1 as SEHNR and CDR2 as FQNEAQ (reference sequence). CDR3 DNA sequence: TGTGCCAGCAGCTCCCTTTGGGACAGGGGATCGAACACTGAAGCTTTCTTT. It specifies CASSSLWDRGSNTEAFF.

The V call is TRBV6-5, the J call TRBJ1-2; TRBD1 matches at 9 bases. Germline assignment: CDR1 MNHEY and CDR2 SVGAGI. Germline trimming cut 11 bases from V and 2 bases from J; bases unmatched to any gene: 12. The CDR3 spans 15 residues. The CDR3 spells CAARGGTGPNYGYTF. CDR3 in DNA: TGTGCCGCGAGAGGTGGGACAGGGCCGAACTATGGCTACACCTTC.

The chain uses TRBV7-9 and TRBJ1-1; 8 bases fit TRBD1. CDR1 is SEHNR and CDR2 is FQNEAQ in the germline V gene (reference sequence). With V trimmed by 1 base and J by 3 bases, 1 base remained unmatched. This CDR3 spans 14 amino acids. The CDR3 protein is CASSLGTGYTEAFF. In nucleotides, the CDR3 is TGTGCCAGCAGCTTAGGGACAGGGTACACTGAAGCTTTCTTT.

This chain joins TRBV5-1 and TRBJ2-1, with 11 nucleotides matching TRBD2. Trimming took 1 base from V and 9 from J; bases not matched to a gene: 9. The CDR3 consists of 16 residues. Germline CDR1 reads SGHRS; CDR2 reads YFSETQ. This CDR3 reads CASSLILAGALREQFF. The CDR3 DNA follows: TGCGCCAGCAGCTTGATACTAGCGGGGGCCCTCCGTGAGCAGTTCTTC.

The V call is TRBV7-9, the J call TRBJ2-1; TRBD2 aligns across 8 bases. Trimming took 1 base from V and 2 from J; bases not matched to a gene: 7. Germline CDR1 and CDR2: SEHNR and FQNEAQ (reference sequence). The CDR3 is 17 residues long. Here the CDR3 reads CASSLVQGLAAYNEQFF. The CDR3 DNA reads as TGTGCCAGCAGCTTAGTACAAGGACTAGCCGCCTACAATGAGCAGTTCTTC.

The CDR3 loop is CASSPTSAETQYF. The CDR3 DNA follows: TGTGCCAGCAGCCCTACTAGCGCAGAGACCCAGTACTTC. The chain joins TRBV3-1 (or the pseudogene TRBV3-2) to TRBJ2-5; TRBD2 agrees at 7 bases. Germline V gene sequence: CDR1 LGHDT, CDR2 YNNKEL (reference sequence). This CDR3 spans 13 amino acids. V was clipped by 4 bases and J by 4 bases; unmatched bases: 3.

This clone has just one count. The chain recombines TRBV5-6 with TRBJ2-7, with a weak D call TRBD1 (6 bases). CDR3 length equals 17 residues. From germline, CDR1 is SGHDT and CDR2 YYEEEE. V lost 0 bases to trimming and J lost 0 bases, with 16 bases between them. CDR3 residues: CASSLGPPGDNSYEQYF. The CDR3 coding sequence is TGTGCCAGCAGCTTGGGCCCACCTGGGGACAACTCCTACGAGCAGTACTTC.

The chain has TRBV15 and TRBJ2-2; 12 bases are shared with TRBD2. Trimming removed 6 bases from V and 7 bases from J; junction bases left unmatched: 15. The germline gives CDR1 LNHNV, CDR2 YYDKDF (reference sequence). CDR3 size: 18 residues. This CDR3 is CATRIPKGLAGSSGELFF. DNA of the CDR3: TGTGCCACCAGAATCCCTAAGGGACTAGCGGGTTCAAGCGGGGAGCTGTTTTTT.

The CDR3 protein is CASSAGTGYEQYF. DNA for the CDR3: TGCGCCAGCAGCGCAGGGACAGGCTACGAGCAGTACTTC. The V gene is TRBV5-1, the J gene TRBJ2-7; 8 bases are a match to TRBD1. The CDR3 has 13 amino acids. Germline values: CDR1 SGHRS, CDR2 YFSETQ. V shed 4 bases and J 3 bases; nucleotides not matched to a gene: 3.

Details on this clone: In the same sample, other DNA sequences code for this CDR3. The chain carries TRBV10-1 and TRBJ2-7; D gene uncertain. The CDR3 length is 13 residues. Germline lookup yields CDR1 WNHNN and CDR2 SYGVQD (reference sequence). The V and J ends lost 0 bases and 3 bases respectively, with 6 bases between them. For the CDR3, the DNA is TGCGCCAGCAGTGAGTCCCCGGGCTACGAGCAGTACTTC. This encodes CASSESPGYEQYF.

This clone showed up just once. This chain joins TRBV11-2 and TRBJ2-1; 9 nucleotides match TRBD2. J gave up 6 bases and V 8 bases, and 17 bases lay outside the gene matches. The V gene's germline CDR1 is SGHAT and CDR2 FQNNGV. The CDR3 loop spans 17 amino acids. The CDR3 reads CASAHPGGRASGNEQFF. The CDR3 bases are TGTGCCAGCGCACACCCCGGCGGGAGGGCGTCCGGCAATGAGCAGTTCTTC.

J is TRBJ2-7 and V is TRBV19, with TRBD2 as a possible D gene (6 bases). CDR1 is LNHDA, CDR2 SQIVND, per germline (reference sequence). The V end lost 5 bases, the J end lost 5 bases, and 13 bases lay between the germline ends. This CDR3 is built from 13 residues. The CDR3 is CASSGLWGHEQYF. The CDR3 bases are TGTGCCAGTAGTGGACTATGGGGTCACGAGCAGTACTTC.

V and J are TRBV7-8 and TRBJ1-2, with TRBD1 matching over 7 bases. The junction had 5 bases not matched to a gene; V was cut back by 4 bases and J by 6 bases. Per the germline V gene, CDR1 is SGHVS and CDR2 is FQNEAQ. This CDR3 has 13 amino acids. DNA of the CDR3: TGTGCCAGCAGCTCAGGGGACAGAGATGGCTACACCTTC. This codes for CASSSGDRDGYTF.

This chain links TRBV6-1 with TRBJ1-1, with D uncertain. The length of the CDR3 is 13 residues. The V and J ends lost 0 bases and 3 bases respectively, with 5 bases between them. From germline, CDR1 is MNHNS and CDR2 SASEGT. The CDR3 reads CASSEASDTEAFF. The CDR3 DNA reads TGTGCCAGCAGTGAAGCCTCGGACACTGAAGCTTTCTTT.

This clone was seen a single time. Other DNA sequences in this sample translate to the same CDR3. CDR3 sequence: CASSIRGSNQPQHF. The CDR3 region has the DNA TGTGCCAGTAGTATTAGGGGCAGCAATCAGCCCCAGCATTTT. The chain has TRBV19 and TRBJ1-5; a weak D match, TRBD1 (5 bases). The CDR3 totals 14 residues. Germline CDR1 is LNHDA and CDR2 is SQIVND (reference sequence). The ends were cut back, 3 bases at V and 1 base at J, with 7 bases in the middle.

The chain couples TRBV6-6 to TRBJ1-6; D is perhaps TRBD1 (5 bases). There are 16 residues in the CDR3. In germline, CDR1 is MNHNY, CDR2 SVGAGI (reference sequence). Trimming stripped 6 bases from V and 7 bases from J, with 19 bases between. The CDR3 DNA follows: TGTGCCAGCAGGCCTGGGGGGGGACCGGGAAATTCACCCCTCCACTTT. It is translated as CASRPGGGPGNSPLHF.

This chain connects TRBV27 to TRBJ2-1, with 7 bases that match TRBD2. There are 15 residues in the CDR3. V shed 5 bases, J shed 7 bases, and the junction held 11 bases outside the gene matches. Germline V gene data show CDR1 as MNHEY and CDR2 as SMNVEV (reference sequence). The CDR3 DNA follows: TGTGCCAGCAGTCCCGGACTAGGGGTTTATAATGAGCAGTTCTTC. It yields the protein CASSPGLGVYNEQFF.